The source of this T cell receptor (beta chain) is a study of neurological immune-mediated disorders. This clonotype was observed at least ten times. TCRdb re-derived calls from the 5' RACE reads in MiXCR, one entry per CDR3 protein. The data contain tens of thousands of distinct CDR3 sequences, under 3% of them singletons. Between the trimmed V and J ends, which lost 1 base and 5 bases, there was a span of 9 bases. CDR3 size: 13 residues. In germline, CDR1 is DFQATT, CDR2 SNEGSKA (reference sequence). This chain links TRBV20-1 with TRBJ1-5; D unclear. Sequencing used PBMCs. This clonotype was sampled from a man aged 45-65 years with multiple sclerosis. This chain's CDR3 is CSARGWADQPQHF. CDR3 in DNA: TGCAGTGCTAGAGGATGGGCCGATCAGCCCCAGCATTTT.